These 30 T cell receptor beta chains originate from one sample sequenced in a study of T cells after somatic rescue of genetic block. Method: immunoSEQ multiplex PCR; TCRdb's copy keeps in-frame clones and lacks some. The sample yields roughly 55,000 clones, around 96% seen once. The sample comprised peripheral blood mononuclear cells (PBMCs). These receptors all come from a child under two years old.

The chain joins TRBV5-6 to TRBJ1-1; D might be TRBD1 (5 bases). V was shortened by 1 base and J by 6 bases, with 7 bases between the two germline ends. The CDR3 totals 12 residues. CDR1 is SGHDT and CDR2 is YYEEEE in the germline V gene. The CDR3 reads CASSLRGAEAFF. CDR3 DNA sequence: TGTGCCAGCAGCTTGCGGGGGGCTGAAGCTTTCTTT.

In this sample, this clone turned up a few times. V and J are TRBV30 and TRBJ2-2; TRBD2 aligns across 12 bases. In germline, CDR1 is GTSNPN, CDR2 SVGIG (reference sequence). There are 14 residues in the CDR3. V was clipped by 3 bases and J by 4 bases; unmatched bases: 0. DNA for the CDR3: TGTGCCTGGAGGACTAGCGGGAGCACCGGGGAGCTGTTTTTT. It codes for CAWRTSGSTGELFF.

As for this clone: The junction departs from germline at one end; a sequencing error may be responsible. The chain carries TRBV5-1 and TRBJ2-7; no firm D call. In germline, CDR1 is SGHRS, CDR2 YFSETQ. This CDR3 has 13 residues. CDR3 DNA: TGTGCCAGCAGCTTGGCGCAGTCCTACGAGCAGTACTTC. It is translated as CASSLAQSYEQYF.

This clone has just one count. The junction departs from germline at one end; a sequencing error may be responsible. Other DNA sequences within the sample encode an identical CDR3. V usage is TRBV7-9 and J usage is TRBJ1-4; 7 bases fit TRBD1. The germline V gene has CDR1 SEHNR and CDR2 FQNEAQ (reference sequence). This CDR3 region has 16 residues. The CDR3 is CASSGDRDRLNEKLFF. The DNA of the CDR3 is TGTGCCAGCAGCGGCGACAGGGATCGGCTAAATGAAAAGCTGTTTTTT.

V and J are TRBV19 and TRBJ2-1; D is ambiguous. Germline values: CDR1 LNHDA, CDR2 SQIVND (reference sequence). V gave up 5 bases and J gave up 2 bases, with 13 bases separating them. The CDR3 sequence is 15 residues long. CDR3 amino acids: CASSPDRTTYNEQFF. The DNA of the CDR3 is TGTGCCAGTAGTCCGGATCGGACGACCTACAATGAGCAGTTCTTC.

V and J are TRBV9 and TRBJ2-1; maybe TRBD2 (5 bases). V was shortened by 0 bases and J by 7 bases, with 8 bases between the two germline ends. Per germline, CDR1 SGDLS and CDR2 YYNGEE. There are 13 residues in the CDR3. The CDR3 DNA sequence: TGTGCCAGCAGCGTAGCGGGGTGGAATGAGCAGTTCTTC. This codes for CASSVAGWNEQFF.

This clone was picked up one time. V is TRBV6-5 and J is TRBJ1-5; weak D call: TRBD1 (6 bases). The CDR3 has 12 residues. CDR1 is MNHEY, CDR2 SVGAGI, per germline. V lost 2 bases and J 11 bases, leaving 10 bases between the germline ends. Here the CDR3 reads CASSYGQSAQHF. In nucleotides, the CDR3 is TGTGCCAGCAGTTACGGACAGTCAGCCCAGCATTTT.

The chain recombines TRBV6-1 with TRBJ2-3; D ambiguous. CDR3 length equals 15 residues. V lost 1 base to trimming and J lost 0 bases, with 8 bases between them. Looked up from germline, CDR1 is MNHNS and CDR2 is SASEGT. In nucleotides, the CDR3 is TGTGCCAGCAGTGAAGGAAGACCCAGCACAGATACGCAGTATTTT. Translation gives CASSEGRPSTDTQYF.

The V call is TRBV5-6, the J call TRBJ2-1, with TRBD2 as a possible D gene (5 bases). Germline values: CDR1 SGHDT, CDR2 YYEEEE. The length of the CDR3 is 13 residues. The V end was cut by 4 bases, the J end by 7 bases, with 12 bases between. The CDR3 loop is CASSIILDNEQFF. In DNA form, the CDR3 reads TGTGCCAGCAGCATTATACTAGATAATGAGCAGTTCTTC. Drawing the rest from reference TRBV5-6 and TRBJ2-1, the complete variable domain is DAGVTQSPTHLIKTRGQQVTLRCSPKSGHDTVSWYQQALGQGPQFIFQYYEEEERQRGNFPDRFSGHQFPNYSSELNVNALLLGDSALYLCASSIILDNEQFFGPGTRLTVL.

V and J are TRBV4-1 and TRBJ2-3; 10 bases align to TRBD2. Germline lookup yields CDR1 MGHRA and CDR2 YSYEKL. This CDR3 is 16 amino acids long. V lost 2 bases and J lost 1; bases outside the gene matches: 3. The CDR3 DNA is TGCGCCAGCAGCCAAACCGGGACTAGCGGCACAGATACGCAGTATTTT. It encodes CASSQTGTSGTDTQYF.

The chain carries TRBV7-2 and TRBJ2-7; possibly TRBD2 for D (7 bases). V was clipped by 2 bases and J by 2 bases, with 10 bases between them. This CDR3 is built from 14 residues. Germline CDR1 reads SGHTA; CDR2 reads FQGNSA. In DNA form, the CDR3 reads TGTGCCAGCAGCTTAAGGGGGGGGCCCTACGAGCAGTACTTC. This gives the protein CASSLRGGPYEQYF.

The chain uses TRBV27 and TRBJ2-7; D might be TRBD1 (6 bases). V lost 7 bases to trimming and J lost 6 bases, with 10 bases between them. This CDR3 has 11 residues. CDR1 is MNHEY, CDR2 SMNVEV, per germline (reference sequence). This CDR3 reads CASTRGFEQYF. DNA of the CDR3: TGTGCCAGCACCAGGGGTTTCGAGCAGTACTTC.

The CDR3 DNA reads TGCGCCAGCAGTGAGGGAGCGGCCGGGTGGAATGAGCAGTTCTTC. Translated, it gives CASSEGAAGWNEQFF. The rearrangement uses TRBV10-2 and TRBJ2-1, with TRBD2 as a possible D gene (5 bases). This CDR3 spans 15 amino acids. CDR1 WSHSY and CDR2 SAAADI come from the germline V gene. With 2 bases removed from V and 7 bases from J, the gap between germline ends came to 15 bases.

The rearrangement links TRBV6-5 to TRBJ2-2; D gene uncertain. V was clipped by 2 bases and J by 1 base, with 5 bases between them. Germline V gene lookup returns CDR1 MNHEY and CDR2 SVGAGI. The CDR3 runs 14 residues. The CDR3 protein is CASSYNGNTGELFF. DNA for the CDR3: TGTGCCAGCAGTTACAACGGGAACACCGGGGAGCTGTTTTTT.

The gene calls are TRBV5-4 and TRBJ2-2; D is unclear. The CDR3 sequence is 17 residues long. The V end lost 3 bases, the J end lost 1 base, and 16 bases lay between the germline ends. Germline V gene data show CDR1 as SGHNT and CDR2 as YYREEE (reference sequence). Written as DNA, the CDR3 is TGTGCCAGCAGCTCACCACTATTCATGGGGAACACCGGGGAGCTGTTTTTT. It yields the protein CASSSPLFMGNTGELFF.

The V gene is TRBV2, the J gene TRBJ2-1; 7 bases are shared with TRBD2. Germline assignment: CDR1 SNHLY and CDR2 FYNNEI. V was pared by 1 base and J by 7 bases, with 10 bases of the junction left unmatched. The CDR3 has 16 residues. For the CDR3, the DNA is TGTGCCAGCAGTGAAGTATTAAGGACTAGAGAGAATGAGCAGTTCTTC. It codes for CASSEVLRTRENEQFF.

This rearrangement joins TRBV6-1 to TRBJ2-5, with D possibly TRBD2 on 5 matching bases. The germline V gene encodes CDR1 MNHNS and CDR2 SASEGT. V lost 6 bases to trimming and J lost 4 bases, with 12 bases between them. This CDR3 is built from 13 residues. CDR3 region: CASSEGGRETQYF. CDR3 in DNA: TGTGCCAGCAGCGAGGGCGGTAGAGAGACCCAGTACTTC.

About this clone itself: Other DNA sequences from this sample encode an identical CDR3 as well. This rearrangement joins TRBV18 to TRBJ2-3, with 8 positions matching TRBD1. The CDR3 consists of 15 residues. The germline CDR1 and CDR2 sequences are KGHSH and LQKENI. Unmatched junction bases numbered 4, after V lost 3 bases and J lost 2 bases. CDR3 nucleotide sequence: TGTGCCAGCTCACCGACAGGGGTCCCCACAGATACGCAGTATTTT. This gives the protein CASSPTGVPTDTQYF.

This clone came up once. The chain recombines TRBV6-5 with TRBJ2-7; 11 bases line up with TRBD1. The CDR3 consists of 14 residues. Germline CDR1 and CDR2: MNHEY and SVGAGI. Germline trimming cut 5 bases from V and 3 bases from J; bases unmatched to any gene: 3. CDR3: CASSAGTGGYEQYF. DNA of the CDR3: TGTGCCAGCAGTGCCGGGACAGGGGGCTACGAGCAGTACTTC.

The J gene is TRBJ2-2, the V gene TRBV7-3; no firm D call. V lost 0 bases and J 7 bases, leaving 0 bases between the germline ends. The CDR3 is 11 residues long. Germline CDR1 reads SGHTA; CDR2 reads FQGTGA. Here the CDR3 reads CASSLTGELFF. CDR3 sequence (DNA): TGTGCCAGCAGCTTAACCGGGGAGCTGTTTTTT.

CDR3 amino acids: CASSQGSGNTIYF. DNA of the CDR3: TGTGCCAGCTCACAGGGATCTGGAAACACCATATATTTT. The rearrangement joins TRBV19 to TRBJ1-3, with a tentative D call TRBD1 (6 bases). V was pared by 9 bases and J by 1 base, with 10 bases between. Germline CDR1 and CDR2: LNHDA and SQIVND (reference sequence). This CDR3 is 13 amino acids long.

V is TRBV9 and J is TRBJ2-3, with 14 bases identical to TRBD2. CDR1 SGDLS and CDR2 YYNGEE come from the germline V gene. Trimming removed 4 bases from V and 5 bases from J; junction bases left unmatched: 6. The CDR3 sequence is 16 residues long. CDR3 in amino acids: CASSLRLAGGRDTQYF. The DNA of the CDR3 is TGTGCCAGCAGCTTACGACTAGCGGGAGGGCGAGATACGCAGTATTTT. The complete variable domain, with remaining parts taken from reference TRBV9 and TRBJ2-3, reads DSGVTQTPKHLITATGQRVTLRCSPRSGDLSVYWYQQSLDQGLQFLIQYYNGEERAKGNILERFSAQQFPDLHSELNLSSLELGDSALYFCASSLRLAGGRDTQYFGPGTRLTVL.

This sequence joins TRBV12-5 and TRBJ1-5; D is possibly TRBD1 (6 bases). V was pared by 0 bases and J by 6 bases, with 6 bases between. Germline loops: CDR1 LGHNT, CDR2 FRNRAP. This CDR3 is built from 13 residues. DNA of the CDR3: TGTGCTAGTGGTTTGGTACAGGGTCAGCCCCAGCATTTT. Translating gives CASGLVQGQPQHF. The full variable domain, in which reference TRBV12-5 and TRBJ1-5 provide the parts outside the CDR3, is DARVTQTPRHKVTEMGQEVTMRCQPILGHNTVFWYRQTMMQGLELLAYFRNRAPLDDSGMPKDRFSAEMPDATLATLKIQPSEPRDSAVYFCASGLVQGQPQHFGDGTRLSIL.

The rearrangement joins TRBV6-1 to TRBJ1-1, with 7 bases identical to TRBD1. V lost 5 bases, J lost 2 bases, and 8 bases stayed unmatched. CDR1 and CDR2 from the germline V gene are MNHNS and SASEGT. The CDR3 totals 15 residues. CDR3 region: CASSRQGDINTEAFF. The DNA for the CDR3 is TGTGCCAGCAGTCGACAGGGTGATATAAACACTGAAGCTTTCTTT.

The gene calls are TRBV6-1 and TRBJ2-1, with D tentatively TRBD2 (6 bases). Germline CDR1 reads MNHNS; CDR2 reads SASEGT. The CDR3 is 15 residues long. Between the trimmed V and J ends, which lost 1 base and 6 bases, there was a span of 13 bases. The CDR3 DNA reads as TGTGCCAGCAGTGAAGATAAGGGACTCAGCAATGAGCAGTTCTTC. Its translation: CASSEDKGLSNEQFF.

The V call is TRBV6-1, the J call TRBJ1-1; D may be TRBD1 (6 bases). V was shortened by 2 bases and J by 1 base, with 11 bases between the two germline ends. This CDR3 region has 15 residues. Germline V gives CDR1 MNHNS, CDR2 SASEGT. CDR3 nucleotide sequence: TGTGCCAGCAGTGAATATGGGGGCAGGAACACTGAAGCTTTCTTT. Translation gives CASSEYGGRNTEAFF.

The V gene is TRBV7-9, the J gene TRBJ2-7, with a weak D call TRBD1 (5 bases). V was cut by 1 base and J by 5 bases, with 15 bases left in between. Germline V lookup: CDR1 SEHNR, CDR2 FQNEAQ (reference sequence). The CDR3 has 15 residues. The CDR3 protein is CASSLGKVARDEQYF. The DNA of the CDR3 is TGTGCCAGCAGCTTAGGAAAGGTGGCCAGGGACGAGCAGTACTTC.

The gene calls are TRBV5-1 and TRBJ2-5; D gene uncertain. Per germline, CDR1 SGHRS and CDR2 YFSETQ. The CDR3 loop spans 12 amino acids. Trimming took off 1 base at V and 3 bases at J, with 4 bases between the two ends. CDR3 region: CASSLREETQYF. CDR3 DNA sequence: TGCGCCAGCAGCTTGAGAGAAGAGACCCAGTACTTC.

This rearrangement joins TRBV5-5 to TRBJ1-6; D ambiguous. The CDR3 runs to 15 residues. Germline loops: CDR1 SGHKS, CDR2 YYEKEE (reference sequence). V was shortened by 0 bases and J by 8 bases, with 12 bases between the two germline ends. CDR3 protein: CASSLEWDPDSPLHF. CDR3 DNA: TGTGCCAGCAGCTTGGAGTGGGATCCGGATTCACCCCTCCACTTT. Full variable domain (remainder filled in from reference TRBV5-5 and TRBJ1-6): DAGVTQSPTHLIKTRGQQVTLRCSPISGHKSVSWYQQVLGQGPQFIFQYYEKEERGRGNFPDRFSARQFPNYSSELNVNALLLGDSALYLCASSLEWDPDSPLHFGNGTRLTVT.

The V gene is TRBV27, the J gene TRBJ2-5; D is perhaps TRBD1 (5 bases). Trimming removed 9 bases at V and 1 base at J, with 6 bases between. Germline CDR1 is MNHEY and CDR2 is SMNVEV (reference sequence). The CDR3 is 11 residues long. The CDR3 sequence is CARDTQETQYF. DNA for the CDR3: TGTGCCAGGGACACCCAAGAGACCCAGTACTTC.